Each of the 13 T cell receptor beta chains below was sequenced from the same sample in a study of graft-versus-host responses after intestinal transplantation. Profiling relied on immunoSEQ multiplex PCR, and the TCRdb table lists in-frame clones only, not all of them. The sample holds around 88,000 clones; around four fifths are singletons and the top ten take 17%. The antigens these receptors bind are not known. The source was unstimulated CD8+ T cells sorted from spleen or lymph node cells, collected before intestinal transplant. These receptors all come from a human donor who received an intestinal transplant.

This chain links TRBV4-1 with TRBJ2-3; TRBD2 matches 10 bases. Germline values: CDR1 MGHRA, CDR2 YSYEKL. Losses at the gene ends were 5 bases for V and 2 bases for J; bases not matched to a gene: 7. The CDR3 runs to 16 residues. The CDR3 sequence: CASSSRLAGTTDTQYF. The CDR3 region has the DNA TGCGCCAGCAGCTCCCGACTAGCGGGCACCACAGATACGCAGTATTTT.

This chain joins TRBV2 and TRBJ2-1; a weak D match, TRBD1 (5 bases). From germline, CDR1 is SNHLY and CDR2 FYNNEI. V was cut by 4 bases and J by 0 bases, with 19 bases left in between. The CDR3 loop spans 18 amino acids. DNA for the CDR3: TGTGCCAGCAGTGTCGGCAAGTCGTGGGGCACCTCCTACAATGAGCAGTTCTTC. It encodes CASSVGKSWGTSYNEQFF. The full variable domain, rest sourced from reference TRBV2 and TRBJ2-1, is EPEVTQTPSHQVTQMGQEVILRCVPISNHLYFYWYRQILGQKVEFLVSFYNNEISEKSEIFDDQFSVERPDGSNFTLKIRSTKLEDSAMYFCASSVGKSWGTSYNEQFFGPGTRLTVL.

This clone was seen once. The chain uses TRBV6-5 and TRBJ1-1; D perhaps matches TRBD1 (5 bases). There are 14 residues in the CDR3. Trimming cost V 2 bases and J 4 bases, with 11 bases left between them. Germline V gene data show CDR1 as MNHEY and CDR2 as SVGAGI. CDR3 bases: TGTGCCAGCAGTTACGGCGTACAGGCCACTGAAGCTTTCTTT. This gives the protein CASSYGVQATEAFF.

The chain has TRBV6-1 and TRBJ2-7, with D perhaps TRBD1 (6 bases). CDR1 and CDR2 from the germline V gene are MNHNS and SASEGT. V was clipped by 8 bases and J by 2 bases, with 13 bases between them. The CDR3 has 13 residues. This CDR3 is CASGRGQTYEQYF. DNA for the CDR3: TGTGCCAGCGGCCGAGGACAGACCTACGAGCAGTACTTC.

This clone was detected only a few times. The chain recombines TRBV7-2 with TRBJ2-7, with a weak D call TRBD2 (5 bases). Germline values: CDR1 SGHTA, CDR2 FQGNSA. The V end was cut by 1 base, the J end by 7 bases, with 11 bases between. The CDR3 runs to 13 residues. CDR3 DNA: TGTGCCAGCAGCTTAGTCACGCCGGGGGAGCAGTACTTC. Residues: CASSLVTPGEQYF.

The rearrangement uses TRBV2 and TRBJ2-1, with 7 bases that match TRBD2. Germline V CDR1 and CDR2: SNHLY, FYNNEI. V dropped 7 bases and J dropped 5; count of bases not matched to a gene: 11. This CDR3 has 15 amino acids. DNA of the CDR3: TGTGCCAGCACCCCCCCGTGGGGAGGGGACAATGAGCAGTTCTTC. As protein: CASTPPWGGDNEQFF.

This rearrangement joins TRBV6-1 to TRBJ2-3; 7 bases map to TRBD1. This CDR3 has 15 amino acids. V shed 5 bases and J 0 bases; nucleotides not matched to a gene: 5. Germline CDR1 reads MNHNS; CDR2 reads SASEGT. The CDR3 DNA follows: TGTGCCAGCAGTTGGGACAGCGTAAGCACAGATACGCAGTATTTT. Translated: CASSWDSVSTDTQYF.

This clone was counted only a few times. V is TRBV7-6 and J is TRBJ1-1, with a possible D match to TRBD1 (5 bases). The V gene lost 5 bases and the J gene lost 7 bases, with 14 bases spanning the gap. The CDR3 has 13 amino acids. Per the germline V gene, CDR1 is SGHVS and CDR2 is FNYEAQ. Here the CDR3 reads CASSPRPGGEAFF. In DNA form, the CDR3 reads TGTGCCAGCAGCCCACGACCTGGGGGTGAAGCTTTCTTT. The full variable domain, its missing parts supplied by reference TRBV7-6 and TRBJ1-1, is GAGVSQSPRYKVTKRGQDVALRCDPISGHVSLYWYRQALGQGPEFLTYFNYEAQQDKSGLPNDRFSAERPEGSISTLTIQRTEQRDSAMYRCASSPRPGGEAFFGQGTRLTVV.

The chain employs TRBV5-4 and TRBJ2-3; 9 bases match TRBD2. This CDR3 has 15 amino acids. The V segment lost 1 base and the J segment 0 bases; nucleotides outside the gene matches: 0. Germline values: CDR1 SGHNT, CDR2 YYREEE (reference sequence). The CDR3 here is CASSLTSGSTDTQYF. The CDR3 DNA is TGTGCCAGCAGCTTGACTAGCGGGAGCACAGATACGCAGTATTTT.

The rearrangement links TRBV7-9 to TRBJ1-4; no clear D. CDR1 and CDR2 (germline): SEHNR, FQNEAQ (reference sequence). CDR3 length: 13 residues. V dropped 8 bases and J dropped 3 bases, with 10 bases sitting between them. The CDR3 DNA sequence: TGTGCCAGCGGGGATCCTCCTAATGAAAAACTGTTTTTT. Protein product: CASGDPPNEKLFF.

The CDR3, as DNA: TGTGCCAGCAGCCCGAGAAGCTCCTACGAGCAGTACTTC. The encoded protein is CASSPRSSYEQYF. The chain has TRBV6-1 and TRBJ2-7; D ambiguous. V shed 6 bases and J shed 0 bases, with 9 bases lying between them. CDR3 length: 13 amino acids. Germline V gene sequence: CDR1 MNHNS, CDR2 SASEGT.

For this clone: Different DNA sequences within this sample yield the same CDR3. The chain employs TRBV5-1 and TRBJ2-1; D gene ambiguous. V was trimmed by 0 bases and J by 4 bases, leaving 11 bases between them. The V gene's germline CDR1 is SGHRS and CDR2 YFSETQ. This CDR3 is 15 amino acids long. The CDR3 protein is CASSLEGGAYNEQFF. CDR3 nucleotide sequence: TGCGCCAGCAGCTTGGAAGGCGGAGCTTACAATGAGCAGTTCTTC.

The genes are TRBV5-1 and TRBJ2-3, with D unresolved. The CDR3 covers 13 residues. Germline CDR1 and CDR2: SGHRS and YFSETQ. The V end lost 0 bases, the J end lost 6 bases, and 8 bases lay between the germline ends. DNA of the CDR3: TGCGCCAGCAGCTTGGCCTCGTCGGATACGCAGTATTTT. Its translation is CASSLASSDTQYF.